These 30 T cell receptor beta chains were all obtained from the same sample, sequenced in a study of breast tumors, draining lymph nodes, adjacent tissues. Axillary draining lymph nodes of breast cancer patients supplied the node samples. TCRdb redid the calling of the multiplex PCR reads with MiXCR, one entry per CDR3 protein. The sample records 160,000 or so distinct CDR3 sequences, about 30% being singletons. Material for sequencing was axillary lymph node tissue. These receptors were obtained from a female donor with breast cancer. Some clones in this sample may be carry-over from other donors' samples.

This rearrangement joins TRBV3-1 to TRBJ1-4; D perhaps matches TRBD1 (5 bases). The V end was cut by 4 bases, the J end by 8 bases, with 17 bases between. The V gene's germline CDR1 is LGHDT and CDR2 YNNKEL (reference sequence). This CDR3 is 15 amino acids long. CDR3 amino acids: CASSPGWGLGEKLFF. CDR3 DNA: TGTGCCAGCAGCCCCGGATGGGGGTTGGGAGAAAAACTGTTTTTT.

Many counts were recorded for this clonotype. The chain joins TRBV19 to TRBJ1-2, with D uncertain. CDR3 length: 12 amino acids. Trimming took off 6 bases at V and 5 bases at J, with 10 bases between the two ends. Looked up from germline, CDR1 is LNHDA and CDR2 is SQIVND (reference sequence). The CDR3 protein is CASSPGVYGYTF. In DNA, the CDR3 is TGTGCCAGTAGCCCCGGGGTGTATGGCTACACCTTC.

This clonotype was seen many times. V is TRBV29-1 and J is TRBJ1-2; D gene unclear. V lost 5 bases to trimming and J lost 3 bases, with 7 bases between them. CDR3 size: 11 residues. Germline loops: CDR1 SQVTM, CDR2 ANQGSEA. This CDR3 is CSVPEDYGYTF. In nucleotides, the CDR3 is TGCAGCGTTCCGGAAGACTATGGCTACACCTTC.

This clonotype was recorded at least ten times. The CDR3: CATSEPGQGAPDTQYF. CDR3 nucleotide sequence: TGTGCCACCAGTGAACCGGGACAGGGGGCGCCGGATACGCAGTATTTT. The rearrangement uses TRBV24-1 and TRBJ2-3, with TRBD1 matching 12 bases. Trimming at V came to 4 bases and at J to 6 bases, leaving 7 bases not matched to a gene. The CDR3 contains 16 residues. Germline V CDR1 and CDR2: KGHDR, SFDVKD.

The sample holds many counts of this clonotype. The chain has TRBV6-1 and TRBJ2-3; 8 positions match TRBD2. CDR1 is MNHNS, CDR2 SASEGT, per germline. CDR3 length: 14 residues. V lost 6 bases and J lost 4; bases outside the gene matches: 6. The CDR3 spells CASSIGGGPDTQYF. The DNA of the CDR3 is TGTGCCAGCAGCATCGGGGGGGGCCCAGATACGCAGTATTTT.

The sample holds many counts of this clonotype. The chain is built from TRBV11-1 and TRBJ2-2; TRBD2 matches 8 bases. This CDR3 comprises 14 residues. V was clipped by 2 bases and J by 6 bases; unmatched bases: 2. Looked up from germline, CDR1 is SGHAT and CDR2 is FQDESV (reference sequence). CDR3 bases: TGTGCCAGCAGCTTAAAAGCGGGGGCCGGGGAGCTGTTTTTT. As protein: CASSLKAGAGELFF.

Concerning this clonotype: The conserved phenylalanine or tryptophan is not found at the CDR3 terminus, so this likely reflects a read error. V usage is TRBV6-5 and J usage is TRBJ2-7; TRBD2 aligns across 7 bases. In germline, CDR1 is MNHEY, CDR2 SVGAGI. V lost 6 bases to trimming and J lost 3 bases; unmatched junction nucleotides: 11. The CDR3 is 15 amino acids. The CDR3 nucleotides read TGTGCCAGCAGCGCTATTGCGGGAGAGGTCTACGAGCAGTACCTC. This codes for CASSAIAGEVYEQYL.

Details on this clonotype: A much larger clone differs by one base, so this may be a read error. The rearrangement uses TRBV7-3 and TRBJ2-2, with 13 bases that match TRBD2. J gave up 6 bases and V 5 bases, and 15 bases lay outside the gene matches. The CDR3 totals 19 residues. Germline CDR1 is SGHTA and CDR2 is FQGTGA. The CDR3 sequence: CASSPTTGGLAGNPGELFF. CDR3 coding DNA: TGTGCCAGCAGCCCTACGACCGGGGGACTAGCGGGAAACCCCGGGGAGCTGTTTTTT.

In regard to this clonotype: A read error may produce the germline difference seen at one junction end. The chain carries TRBV9 and TRBJ2-3; 7 nucleotides align to TRBD1. The CDR3 has 13 amino acids. Germline CDR1 is SGDLS and CDR2 is YYNGEE. As DNA, the CDR3 is TGTACCAGCAGCCCGGTTCGGACAGGTACGCAGTATTTT. The encoded protein is CTSSPVRTGTQYF.

This clonotype was recorded many times. The V and J genes are TRBV6-6 and TRBJ1-6; no clear D gene. The ends were cut back, 11 bases at V and 9 bases at J, with 29 bases in the middle. Germline values: CDR1 MNHNY, CDR2 SVGAGI (reference sequence). CDR3 size: 17 residues. Here the CDR3 DNA reads TGTGCCGCCACGCCCAAGGGATCCGGGGTGTCGGGTTCACCCCTCCACTTT. Protein sequence: CAATPKGSGVSGSPLHF.

About this clonotype: This may come from a read error, since a much larger clone is one base off. This CDR3 is missing its conserved last phenylalanine or tryptophan, likely due to a read error. The DNA is omitted, as the CDR3 cannot be located on it reliably, and the CDR3 follows TCRdb's listing. The rearrangement uses TRBV3-2 and TRBJ2-7. TRBV3-2 is a documented pseudogene. Termini included, the CDR3 measures 13 amino acids. The CDR3 loop reads CASSQNRPYEQYL.

There are many counts of this clonotype. This chain joins TRBV5-1 and TRBJ1-4; possible D gene TRBD1, 5 bases. V lost 3 bases, J lost 5 bases, and 11 bases lay in between. There are 14 residues in the CDR3. Germline V gene sequence: CDR1 SGHRS, CDR2 YFSETQ. The CDR3 DNA follows: TGCGCCAGCAGCTCAGGGACGGGGAATGAAAAACTGTTTTTT. Amino acids: CASSSGTGNEKLFF.

This clonotype was observed at least ten times. V gene TRBV19 combines with J gene TRBJ2-6; TRBD1 matches at 7 bases. The CDR3 length is 17 residues. Germline trimming cut 2 bases from V and 2 bases from J; bases unmatched to any gene: 6. The germline CDR1 and CDR2 sequences are LNHDA and SQIVND (reference sequence). Written as DNA, the CDR3 is TGTGCCAGTAGTATATGGGGCAGGGGGACTGGGGCCAACGTCCTGACTTTC. Protein sequence: CASSIWGRGTGANVLTF.

Notes on this clonotype: Since a much larger clone is just one base distant, this may be a read error. J is TRBJ2-7 and V is TRBV3-1; D gene uncertain. CDR3 length: 14 residues. Germline loops: CDR1 LGHDT, CDR2 YNNKEL (reference sequence). The DNA of the CDR3 is TGTGCCAGCAGCCCCCGGCAGCCACCCTACGGGCAGTACTTC. The encoded protein is CASSPRQPPYGQYF.

This clonotype was recorded at least ten times. The chain combines TRBV6-1 with TRBJ2-2; tentatively, D is TRBD2 (5 bases). The V end was cut by 8 bases, the J end by 2 bases, with 15 bases between. Germline CDR1 and CDR2: MNHNS and SASEGT. The CDR3 sequence is 15 residues long. The CDR3 DNA reads as TGTGCCAGCGCCGGCCGAGCGGTTAACACCGGGGAGCTGTTTTTT. Translating gives CASAGRAVNTGELFF.

This clonotype was seen many times. J is TRBJ2-7 and V is TRBV20-1; 7 bases align to TRBD2. After removal of 5 bases from V and 4 bases from J, the junction contained 11 bases not matched to a gene. CDR1 and CDR2 (germline): DFQATT, SNEGSKA (reference sequence). The CDR3 sequence is 14 residues long. Here the CDR3 reads CSAPDRGEGYEQYF. The CDR3 region has the DNA TGCAGTGCTCCGGACCGCGGGGAGGGATACGAGCAGTACTTC.

This clonotype has at least ten counts. The rearrangement joins TRBV10-2 to TRBJ1-2; TRBD1 might be the D (5 bases). The CDR3 length is 14 residues. V lost 5 bases, J lost 8 bases, and 18 bases lay in between. The germline V gene has CDR1 WSHSY and CDR2 SAAADI. The CDR3 nucleotides are TGCGCCAGCAGTCCTAAGTTGGGGGAAAACGGCTACACCTTC. Protein: CASSPKLGENGYTF.

This clonotype was counted at least ten times. The chain uses TRBV18 and TRBJ2-3; D is possibly TRBD2 (7 bases). The V gene lost 1 base and the J gene lost 2 bases, with 13 bases spanning the gap. The CDR3 sequence is 16 residues long. Looked up from germline, CDR1 is KGHSH and CDR2 is LQKENI. In DNA form, the CDR3 reads TGTGCCAGCTCACCACTATCCGGGGGGCTCACAGATACGCAGTATTTT. Translated, it gives CASSPLSGGLTDTQYF.

This clonotype was picked up many times. Compared with germline, one end of the junction differs, possibly owing to a read error. The chain recombines TRBV29-1 with TRBJ2-3; D remains unclear. This CDR3 has 13 residues. CDR1 and CDR2 from the germline V gene are SQVTM and ANQGSEA. This CDR3 reads CSAEGTSTDTQYF. For the CDR3, the DNA is TGCAGCGCTGAAGGTACTAGCACAGATACGCAGTATTTT.

The rearrangement uses TRBV4-1 and TRBJ2-1; the match to TRBD1 covers 7 bases. The CDR3 totals 15 residues. The germline CDR1 and CDR2 sequences are MGHRA and YSYEKL. Germline trimming cut 1 base from V and 6 bases from J; bases unmatched to any gene: 6. The CDR3 is CASSQAQGRFNEQFF. For the CDR3, the DNA is TGCGCCAGCAGCCAAGCACAGGGGCGGTTCAATGAGCAGTTCTTC.

This clonotype was seen at least ten times. The chain recombines TRBV12-3 or TRBV12-4 with TRBJ2-3, with D perhaps matching TRBD1 (6 bases). The CDR3 has 11 amino acids. V was cut by 7 bases and J by 9 bases, with 11 bases left in between. In DNA, the CDR3 is TGTGCCAGCACCAACAGGGTGACGCAGTATTTT. This gives the protein CASTNRVTQYF.

This clonotype has ten or more counts. CDR3 bases: TGTGCCACCAGTGACCCCAGTGGTGGAAAGAATGGCTACACCTTC. Its protein product is CATSDPSGGKNGYTF. The rearrangement uses TRBV24-1 and TRBJ1-2; D gene unclear. Germline lookup yields CDR1 KGHDR and CDR2 SFDVKD. The length of the CDR3 is 15 residues. Trimming took 4 bases from V and 6 from J, leaving 17 bases between them.

This clonotype was found many times. The chain carries TRBV19 and TRBJ2-7; 9 bases are a match to TRBD1. This CDR3 region has 16 residues. CDR1 LNHDA and CDR2 SQIVND come from the germline V gene (reference sequence). J was trimmed by 7 bases and V by 5 bases; bases with no gene match: 15. CDR3 in amino acids: CASSHNPPQGAGEQYF. The CDR3 DNA is TGTGCCAGTAGTCATAACCCCCCACAGGGGGCGGGGGAGCAGTACTTC.

The table lists this clonotype with many counts. The chain is built from TRBV5-1 and TRBJ2-3, with a tentative D call TRBD2 (6 bases). The ends were cut back, 0 bases at V and 3 bases at J, with 11 bases in the middle. CDR3 length equals 15 residues. Germline CDR1 reads SGHRS; CDR2 reads YFSETQ. The CDR3 sequence is CASSLVGGLTDTQYF. The CDR3 coding sequence is TGCGCCAGCAGCTTGGTGGGGGGTCTAACAGATACGCAGTATTTT.

A few counts support this clonotype. A single base separates this from a much larger clone, so it may be a read error. The chain carries TRBV20-1 and TRBJ2-1; 8 bases match TRBD2. The CDR3 spans 14 residues. The germline V gene has CDR1 DFQATT and CDR2 SNEGSKA (reference sequence). CDR3 amino acids: CSARSGGIYTEQFF. CDR3 DNA: TGCAGTGCTAGATCGGGGGGGATCTACACTGAGCAGTTCTTC.

V gene TRBV28 combines with J gene TRBJ1-2; D may be TRBD1 (5 bases). Germline CDR1 reads MDHEN; CDR2 reads SYDVKM. The length of the CDR3 is 14 residues. The ends were cut back, 9 bases at V and 2 bases at J, with 16 bases in the middle. The CDR3 sequence is CASVGGVRNYGYTF. CDR3 DNA: TGTGCCAGTGTTGGGGGAGTCAGAAACTATGGCTACACCTTC.

This clonotype has a count of ten or more. The rearrangement links TRBV19 to TRBJ2-1, with 9 bases identical to TRBD2. V lost 1 base to trimming and J lost 7 bases; unmatched junction nucleotides: 8. The CDR3 totals 16 residues. Germline CDR1 reads LNHDA; CDR2 reads SQIVND (reference sequence). The CDR3 nucleotides are TGTGCCAGTAGTATAGTCCCGGGACTAGCTGCTAATGAGCAGTTCTTC. It codes for CASSIVPGLAANEQFF.

This clonotype was counted ten times or more. The genes are TRBV5-8 and TRBJ1-2; D gene unclear. This CDR3 has 16 amino acids. Germline-derived CDR1 and CDR2 are SGHTS and YDEGEE. Trimming cost V 1 base and J 4 bases, with 17 bases left between them. The DNA for the CDR3 is TGTGCCAGCAGCTTGCCCGGACGGGCAATGGTCTATGGCTACACCTTC. It translates to CASSLPGRAMVYGYTF.

This clonotype was seen many times. The chain recombines TRBV24-1 with TRBJ1-4, with 8 bases fitting TRBD1. The V segment lost 3 bases and the J segment 7 bases; nucleotides outside the gene matches: 6. The CDR3 has 15 residues. Germline assignment: CDR1 KGHDR and CDR2 SFDVKD. CDR3 bases: TGTGCCACCAGTGATCCCGGACAGGGTTCTGAAAAACTGTTTTTT. Amino acid sequence: CATSDPGQGSEKLFF.

In its sample, this clonotype was seen many times. DNA for the CDR3: TGTGCCAGCTCACCACTGACGGAATATGGCTACACCTTC. Translation gives CASSPLTEYGYTF. The chain combines TRBV18 with TRBJ1-2, with D uncertain. CDR3 length: 13 amino acids. V shed 1 base and J shed 5 bases, with 8 bases lying between them. Germline V gives CDR1 KGHSH, CDR2 LQKENI.